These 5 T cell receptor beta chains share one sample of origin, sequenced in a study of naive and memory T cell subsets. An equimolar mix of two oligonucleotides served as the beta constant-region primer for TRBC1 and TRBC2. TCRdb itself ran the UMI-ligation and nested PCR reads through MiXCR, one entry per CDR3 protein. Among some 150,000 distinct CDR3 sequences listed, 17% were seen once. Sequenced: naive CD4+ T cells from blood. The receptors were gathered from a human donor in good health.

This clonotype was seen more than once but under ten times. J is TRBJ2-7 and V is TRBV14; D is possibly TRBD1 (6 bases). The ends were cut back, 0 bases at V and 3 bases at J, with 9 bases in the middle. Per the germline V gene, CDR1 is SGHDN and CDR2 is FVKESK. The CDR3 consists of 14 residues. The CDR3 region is CASSQEQGYYEQYF. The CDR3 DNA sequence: TGTGCCAGCAGCCAAGAACAGGGTTACTACGAGCAGTACTTC.

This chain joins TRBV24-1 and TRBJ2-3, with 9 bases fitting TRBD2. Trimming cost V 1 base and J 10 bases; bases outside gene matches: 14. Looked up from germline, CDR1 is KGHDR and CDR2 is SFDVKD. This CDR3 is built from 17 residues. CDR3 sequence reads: CATSDFVAGVRSGAQYF. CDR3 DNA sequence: TGTGCCACCAGTGATTTTGTAGCGGGAGTTCGGTCCGGGGCGCAGTATTTT.

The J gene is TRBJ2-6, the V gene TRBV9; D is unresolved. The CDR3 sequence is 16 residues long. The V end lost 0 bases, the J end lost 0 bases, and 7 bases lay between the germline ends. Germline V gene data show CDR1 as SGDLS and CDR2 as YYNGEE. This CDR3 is CASSVEGGSGANVLTF. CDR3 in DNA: TGTGCCAGCAGCGTAGAAGGCGGCTCTGGGGCCAACGTCCTGACTTTC.

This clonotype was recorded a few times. As DNA, the CDR3 is TGTGCCAGCAGCTTAACACCGCTCGGGGAGAGCACAGATACGCAGTATTTT. It yields the protein CASSLTPLGESTDTQYF. The V call is TRBV7-3, the J call TRBJ2-3; possibly TRBD2 for D (5 bases). The CDR3 consists of 17 residues. Germline assignment: CDR1 SGHTA and CDR2 FQGTGA. The V end lost 0 bases, the J end lost 0 bases, and 13 bases lay between the germline ends.

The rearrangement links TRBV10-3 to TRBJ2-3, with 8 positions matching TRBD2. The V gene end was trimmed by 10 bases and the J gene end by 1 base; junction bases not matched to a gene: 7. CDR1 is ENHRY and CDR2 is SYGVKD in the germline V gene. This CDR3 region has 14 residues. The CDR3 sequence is CATSSTSGTDTQYF. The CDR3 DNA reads TGTGCCACCTCATCGACTAGCGGCACAGATACGCAGTATTTT.